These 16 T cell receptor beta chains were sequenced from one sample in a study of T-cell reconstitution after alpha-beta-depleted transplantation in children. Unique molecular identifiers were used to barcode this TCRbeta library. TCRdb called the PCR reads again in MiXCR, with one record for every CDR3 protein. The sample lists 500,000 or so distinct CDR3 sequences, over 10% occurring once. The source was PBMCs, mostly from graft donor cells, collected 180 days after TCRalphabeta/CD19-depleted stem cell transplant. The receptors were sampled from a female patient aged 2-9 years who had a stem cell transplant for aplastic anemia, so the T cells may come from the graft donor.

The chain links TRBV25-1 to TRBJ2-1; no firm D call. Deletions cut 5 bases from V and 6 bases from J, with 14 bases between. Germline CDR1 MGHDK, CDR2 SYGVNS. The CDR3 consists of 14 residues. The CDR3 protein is CASSRIELGNEQFF. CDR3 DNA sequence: TGTGCCAGCAGTAGGATAGAACTGGGCAATGAGCAGTTCTTC. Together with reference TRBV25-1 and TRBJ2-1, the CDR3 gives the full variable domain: EADIYQTPRYLVIGTGKKITLECSQTMGHDKMYWYQQDPGMELHLIHYSYGVNSTEKGDLSSESTVSRIRTEHFPLTLESARPSHTSQYLCASSRIELGNEQFFGPGTRLTVL.

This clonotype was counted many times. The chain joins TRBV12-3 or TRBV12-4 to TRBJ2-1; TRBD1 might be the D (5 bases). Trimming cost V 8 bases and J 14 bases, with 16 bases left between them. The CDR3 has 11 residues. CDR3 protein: CASSQGLLEFF. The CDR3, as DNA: TGTGCCAGCTCCCAGGGTCTCCTGGAGTTCTTC.

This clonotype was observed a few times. CDR3 nucleotide sequence: TGTGCCAGCAGTCATGACAGCTACGAGCAGTACTTC. Amino acids: CASSHDSYEQYF. V is TRBV6-6 and J is TRBJ2-7; a weak D match, TRBD1 (5 bases). The CDR3 extends over 12 amino acids. From germline, CDR1 is MNHNY and CDR2 SVGAGI (reference sequence). V was cut by 5 bases and J by 3 bases, with 8 bases left in between.

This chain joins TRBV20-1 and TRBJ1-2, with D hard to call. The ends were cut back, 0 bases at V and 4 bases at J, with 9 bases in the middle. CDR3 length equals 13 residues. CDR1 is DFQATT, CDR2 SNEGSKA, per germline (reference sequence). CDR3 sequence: CSARDRVSYGYTF. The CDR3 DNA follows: TGCAGTGCTAGAGATCGGGTGAGCTATGGCTACACCTTC.

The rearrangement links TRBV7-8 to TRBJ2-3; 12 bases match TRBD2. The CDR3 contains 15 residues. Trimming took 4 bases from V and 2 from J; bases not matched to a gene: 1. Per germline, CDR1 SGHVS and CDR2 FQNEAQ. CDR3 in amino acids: CASSWTSGNTDTQYF. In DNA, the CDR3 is TGTGCCAGCAGCTGGACTAGCGGGAACACAGATACGCAGTATTTT.

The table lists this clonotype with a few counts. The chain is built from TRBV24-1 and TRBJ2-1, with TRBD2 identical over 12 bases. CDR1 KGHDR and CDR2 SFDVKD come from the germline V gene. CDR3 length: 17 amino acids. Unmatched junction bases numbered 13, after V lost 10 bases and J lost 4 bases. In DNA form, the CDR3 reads TGTGCCACTCGCGGCAGGGGCACTAGCGGGAGGTACAATGAGCAGTTCTTC. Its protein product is CATRGRGTSGRYNEQFF.

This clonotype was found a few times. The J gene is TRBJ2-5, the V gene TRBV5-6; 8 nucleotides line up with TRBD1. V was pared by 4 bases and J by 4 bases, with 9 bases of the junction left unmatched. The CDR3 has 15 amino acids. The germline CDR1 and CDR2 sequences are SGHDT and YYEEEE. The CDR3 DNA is TGTGCCAGCAGCCGGACAGGGTTCGGTAGAGAGACCCAGTACTTC. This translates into CASSRTGFGRETQYF.

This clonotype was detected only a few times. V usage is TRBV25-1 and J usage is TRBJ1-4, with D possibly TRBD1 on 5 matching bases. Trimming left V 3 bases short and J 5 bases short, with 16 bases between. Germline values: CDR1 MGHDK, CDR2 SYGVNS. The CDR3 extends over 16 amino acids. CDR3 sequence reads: CASSDAGGLWNEKLFF. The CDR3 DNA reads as TGTGCCAGCAGTGACGCTGGGGGACTCTGGAATGAAAAACTGTTTTTT. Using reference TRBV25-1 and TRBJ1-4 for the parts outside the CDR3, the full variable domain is EADIYQTPRYLVIGTGKKITLECSQTMGHDKMYWYQQDPGMELHLIHYSYGVNSTEKGDLSSESTVSRIRTEHFPLTLESARPSHTSQYLCASSDAGGLWNEKLFFGSGTQLSVL.

The CDR3 is CASRTSRGELFF. The CDR3 DNA sequence: TGTGCCAGCAGAACGAGTCGCGGGGAGCTGTTTTTT. This sequence joins TRBV28 and TRBJ2-2; D gene uncertain. This CDR3 contains 12 residues. Trimming removed 6 bases at V and 7 bases at J, with 9 bases between. Germline lookup yields CDR1 MDHEN and CDR2 SYDVKM.

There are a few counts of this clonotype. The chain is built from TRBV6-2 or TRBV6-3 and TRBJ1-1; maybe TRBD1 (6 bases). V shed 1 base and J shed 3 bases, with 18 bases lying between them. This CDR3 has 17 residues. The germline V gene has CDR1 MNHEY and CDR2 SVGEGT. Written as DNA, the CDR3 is TGTGCCAGCAGTTACTGGTCGGCAGGGGTAGGGGACACTGAAGCTTTCTTT. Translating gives CASSYWSAGVGDTEAFF.

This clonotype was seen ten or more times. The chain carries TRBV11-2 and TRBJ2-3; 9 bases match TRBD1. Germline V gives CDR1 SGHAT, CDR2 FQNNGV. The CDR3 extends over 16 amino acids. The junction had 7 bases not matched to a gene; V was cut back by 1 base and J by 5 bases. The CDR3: CASSLGNRGRRDTQYF. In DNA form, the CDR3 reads TGTGCCAGCAGCTTAGGAAACAGGGGGCGGAGAGATACGCAGTATTTT.

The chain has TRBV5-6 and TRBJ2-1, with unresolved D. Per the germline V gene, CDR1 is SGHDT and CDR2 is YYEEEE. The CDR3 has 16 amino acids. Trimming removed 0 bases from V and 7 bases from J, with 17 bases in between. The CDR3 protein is CASSLEVGWIVNEQFF. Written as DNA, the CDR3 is TGTGCCAGCAGCTTGGAGGTGGGGTGGATTGTTAATGAGCAGTTCTTC. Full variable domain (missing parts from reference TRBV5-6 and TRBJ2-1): DAGVTQSPTHLIKTRGQQVTLRCSPKSGHDTVSWYQQALGQGPQFIFQYYEEEERQRGNFPDRFSGHQFPNYSSELNVNALLLGDSALYLCASSLEVGWIVNEQFFGPGTRLTVL.

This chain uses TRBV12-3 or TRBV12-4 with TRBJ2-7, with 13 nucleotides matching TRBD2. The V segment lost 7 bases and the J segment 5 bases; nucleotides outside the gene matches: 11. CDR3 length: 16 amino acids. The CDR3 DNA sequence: TGTGCCAGCACATCTCCGGGACTAGCGGGGTCGCACGAGCAGTACGTC. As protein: CASTSPGLAGSHEQYV.

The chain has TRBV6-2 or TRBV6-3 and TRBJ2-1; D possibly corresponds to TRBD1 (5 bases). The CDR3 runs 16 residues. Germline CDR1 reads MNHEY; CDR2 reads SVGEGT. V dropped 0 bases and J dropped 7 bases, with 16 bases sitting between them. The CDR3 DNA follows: TGTGCCAGCAGTTACTCGAGGTGGCAGGGTAGAAATGAGCAGTTCTTC. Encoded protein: CASSYSRWQGRNEQFF.

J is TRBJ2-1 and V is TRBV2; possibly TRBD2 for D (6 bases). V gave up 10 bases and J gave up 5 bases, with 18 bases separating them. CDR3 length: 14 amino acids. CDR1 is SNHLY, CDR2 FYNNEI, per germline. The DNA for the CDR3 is TGTGCCACCACACTAGCCTCAATTCACAATGAGCAGTTCTTC. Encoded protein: CATTLASIHNEQFF.

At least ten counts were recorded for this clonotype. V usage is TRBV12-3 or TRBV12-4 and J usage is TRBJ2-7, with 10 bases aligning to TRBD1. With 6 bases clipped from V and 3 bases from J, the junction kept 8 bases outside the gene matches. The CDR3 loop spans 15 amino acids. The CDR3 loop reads CASRKGTGDYYEQYV. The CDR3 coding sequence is TGTGCCAGCAGGAAAGGGACAGGGGACTACTACGAGCAGTACGTC.